This TCR beta chain is from a study of blood T cell repertoires in COVID-19. About the study: Whether acute or convalescent, the COVID-19 samples came from the United States, Italy and Spain.

The CDR3 is 10 residues long, ends included. Original methodology: Researchers report that nucleated cell counts were estimated from reference gene primer amplification. Some clones are missing from TCRdb's copy, which holds only in-frame ones; the method was immunoSEQ multiplex PCR. Clone size and the V and J calls come from that table; the DNA yielded D and trimming. The data contain around 180,000 clones, 80% to 90% of them singletons. For this clone: Since the CDR3 does not end with the conserved phenylalanine or tryptophan, this likely comes from a read error. It is unclear where the CDR3 begins or ends on the DNA, so no DNA is shown, and the CDR3 is as TCRdb lists it.

The sample consisted of peripheral blood. The V gene is TRBV21-1, the J gene TRBJ1-2. TRBV21-1 is an annotated pseudogene. The sequence was collected from a human donor with active or convalescent COVID-19. The donor label of this sample is uncertain. The CDR3 sequence: CASSIGLDER.